A single sample gave rise to the 13 T cell receptor beta chains below, sequenced in a study of T-cell memory formation after mild COVID-19. One entry per CDR3 protein, called by TCRdb with MiXCR from the 5' RACE reads. Of about 340,000 distinct CDR3 sequences in the sample, 13% are singletons; the top ten hold about 21%. Sequenced material: PBMCs or a T cell subset sorted from them (not recorded which). The receptors originated from a young man who had mild COVID-19 (a few samples of this study predate the infection). Cell type and time point are not known.

This clonotype has more than one count but fewer than ten. The chain couples TRBV11-2 to TRBJ2-3; TRBD2 matches 8 bases. There are 15 residues in the CDR3. Germline CDR1 SGHAT, CDR2 FQNNGV. V lost 6 bases, J lost 7 bases, and 12 bases stayed unmatched. The CDR3 spells CASSQAWRGDHTQYF. For the CDR3, the DNA is TGTGCCAGCAGTCAAGCTTGGCGGGGGGACCATACGCAGTATTTT.

V gene TRBV5-1 combines with J gene TRBJ1-5; a possible D gene is TRBD1 (5 bases). Trimming took 5 bases from V and 1 from J, leaving 13 bases between them. There are 15 residues in the CDR3. Germline V lookup: CDR1 SGHRS, CDR2 YFSETQ. The chain's CDR3 is CASRGPLESNQPQHF. CDR3 nucleotides: TGCGCCAGCAGGGGGCCCCTAGAGAGCAATCAGCCCCAGCATTTT.

This clonotype was observed a few times. V gene TRBV6-5 combines with J gene TRBJ2-2; 16 bases match TRBD2. J lost 5 bases, V lost 5 bases, and 8 bases had no gene match. CDR1 and CDR2 (germline): MNHEY, SVGAGI. The CDR3 is 18 residues long. The CDR3 DNA reads as TGTGCCAGCAGTCCCCCGGGACTAGCGGGGGGGCGTACCGGGGAGCTGTTTTTT. Protein product: CASSPPGLAGGRTGELFF.

This clonotype was counted a few times. V and J are TRBV5-1 and TRBJ1-4; no reliable D call. Germline values: CDR1 SGHRS, CDR2 YFSETQ. This CDR3 is built from 15 residues. V dropped 4 bases and J dropped 5 bases, with 15 bases sitting between them. The CDR3 loop is CASSEQAVGNEKLFF. The CDR3 DNA is TGCGCCAGCAGCGAACAAGCGGTGGGGAATGAAAAACTGTTTTTT.

The chain combines TRBV10-2 with TRBJ2-3; D is perhaps TRBD2 (5 bases). The CDR3 runs to 14 residues. V was pared by 4 bases and J by 1 base, with 9 bases between. Germline V gene data show CDR1 as WSHSY and CDR2 as SAAADI. The CDR3 loop is CASSAGIRTDTQYF. In nucleotides, the CDR3 is TGCGCCAGCAGTGCGGGGATACGCACAGATACGCAGTATTTT.

The chain couples TRBV4-3 to TRBJ2-7; a possible D gene is TRBD1 (7 bases). The CDR3 covers 16 residues. Between the trimmed V and J ends, which lost 10 bases and 3 bases, there was a span of 25 bases. CDR1 is LGHNA and CDR2 is YSLEER in the germline V gene. The CDR3 DNA is TGCGCCACGGGGGACAGAGCCTTCCGGGCTTGCTACGAGCAGTACTTC. This sequence encodes CATGDRAFRACYEQYF.

Only a few counts were recorded for this clonotype. The chain is built from TRBV7-2 and TRBJ2-2, with 10 bases lining up with TRBD2. V lost 4 bases and J lost 5; bases outside the gene matches: 10. This CDR3 region has 17 residues. Germline V gene sequence: CDR1 SGHTA, CDR2 FQGNSA. For the CDR3, the DNA is TGTGCCAGCAGCTCGCCGGGACTAGCGCGATCTACCGGGGAGCTGTTTTTT. Amino acid sequence: CASSSPGLARSTGELFF.

This clonotype has more than one count but fewer than ten. V gene TRBV7-2 combines with J gene TRBJ2-3, with 8 bases lining up with TRBD2. V shed 5 bases, J shed 6 bases, and the junction held 7 bases outside the gene matches. Germline CDR1 reads SGHTA; CDR2 reads FQGNSA. The CDR3 is made up of 14 amino acids. CDR3 amino acids: CASSPRTSYDTQYF. DNA of the CDR3: TGTGCCAGCAGCCCTAGGACTAGCTACGATACGCAGTATTTT.

The table lists this clonotype with many counts. This sequence joins TRBV12-3 or TRBV12-4 and TRBJ2-7, with no clear D. Between the trimmed V and J ends, which lost 7 bases and 3 bases, there was a span of 10 bases. This CDR3 is built from 12 residues. For the CDR3, the DNA is TGTGCCAGCATGGGCACCGACTACGAGCAGTACTTC. It yields the protein CASMGTDYEQYF.

The table lists this clonotype with a few counts. This chain uses TRBV7-2 with TRBJ1-1, with TRBD1 identical over 7 bases. The CDR3 spans 15 residues. Germline assignment: CDR1 SGHTA and CDR2 FQGNSA. Trimming at V came to 5 bases and at J to 4 bases, leaving 10 bases not matched to a gene. In DNA form, the CDR3 reads TGTGCCAGCAGCCCGTCGGGACAGTTCGGCACTGAAGCTTTCTTT. Translated, it gives CASSPSGQFGTEAFF.

The table lists this clonotype with a few counts. V gene TRBV20-1 combines with J gene TRBJ2-7; D may match TRBD1 or TRBD2 (5 bases each). V was shortened by 3 bases and J by 7 bases, with 19 bases between the two germline ends. The CDR3 sequence is 14 residues long. Germline CDR1 is DFQATT and CDR2 is SNEGSKA (reference sequence). The CDR3 sequence is CSARGLPVGVEQYV. DNA of the CDR3: TGCAGTGCTAGGGGCCTCCCGGTGGGGGTGGAGCAGTACGTC.

The chain couples TRBV9 to TRBJ2-7; 7 bases match TRBD1. This CDR3 is 14 amino acids long. Germline lookup yields CDR1 SGDLS and CDR2 YYNGEE. Losses at the gene ends were 3 bases for V and 0 bases for J; bases not matched to a gene: 3. The CDR3 here is CASSGRDSSYEQYF. In DNA form, the CDR3 reads TGTGCCAGCAGCGGACGGGACAGCTCCTACGAGCAGTACTTC.

This chain links TRBV7-9 with TRBJ2-1; maybe TRBD1 (5 bases). CDR3 length: 14 amino acids. The V end lost 5 bases, the J end lost 1 base, and 9 bases lay between the germline ends. CDR1 is SEHNR, CDR2 FQNEAQ, per germline (reference sequence). In nucleotides, the CDR3 is TGTGCCAGCAGCGAACGACAGTCCTACAATGAGCAGTTCTTC. Protein: CASSERQSYNEQFF.